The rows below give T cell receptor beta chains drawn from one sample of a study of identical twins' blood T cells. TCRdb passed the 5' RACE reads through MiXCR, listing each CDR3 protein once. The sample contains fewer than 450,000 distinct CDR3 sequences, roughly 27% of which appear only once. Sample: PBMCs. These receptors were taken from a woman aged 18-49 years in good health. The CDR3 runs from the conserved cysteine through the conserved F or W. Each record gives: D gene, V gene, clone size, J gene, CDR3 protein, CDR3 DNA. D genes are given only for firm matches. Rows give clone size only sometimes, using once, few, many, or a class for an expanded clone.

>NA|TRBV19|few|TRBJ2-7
CASSDIPGTEIPRIGIYEQYF
TGTGCCAGTAGCGATATACCCGGGACTGAGATTCCACGGATCGGGATCTACGAGCAGTACTTC
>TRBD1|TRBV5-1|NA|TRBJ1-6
CASSSWTGVGNSPLHF
TGCGCCAGCAGCAGTTGGACAGGGGTGGGAAATTCACCCCTCCACTTT
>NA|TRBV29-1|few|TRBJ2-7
CSVEGSSYEQYF
TGCAGCGTTGAGGGCTCCTCCTACGAGCAGTACTTC
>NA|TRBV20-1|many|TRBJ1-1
CSASEGLNTEAFF
TGCAGTGCCTCAGAGGGGTTAAACACTGAAGCTTTCTTT
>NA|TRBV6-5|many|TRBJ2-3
CASSQTRGTDTQYF
TGTGCCAGCAGCCAGACTAGGGGCACAGATACGCAGTATTTT
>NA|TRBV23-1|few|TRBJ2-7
CASGNEQGWDCEQYF
TGCGCCAGCGGAAACGAACAAGGTTGGGACTGCGAGCAGTACTTC
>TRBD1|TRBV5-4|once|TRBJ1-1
CASSLGTGGRNTEAFF
TGTGCCAGCAGCTTGGGGACAGGGGGAAGGAACACTGAAGCTTTCTTT
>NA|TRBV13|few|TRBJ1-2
CASSLVQGSHGYTF
TGTGCCAGCAGCTTAGTGCAGGGATCCCATGGCTACACCTTC
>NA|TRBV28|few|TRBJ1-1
CASGLLLGRFEAFF
TGTGCCAGCGGTTTATTGCTTGGGCGCTTTGAAGCTTTCTTT
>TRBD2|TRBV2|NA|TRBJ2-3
CASRRTSGNTDTQYF
TGTGCCAGCAGGAGGACTAGCGGGAACACAGATACGCAGTATTTT